This T cell receptor (beta chain) was sequenced in a study of patients and donors after allogeneic stem cell transplantation (dated by TCRdb to 2018 to 2020). A remark on this clonotype: Its specific antigen is unknown. A read error may account for a junction end that differs from germline.

From its cysteine to its phenylalanine, the CDR3 spans 14 amino acids. Only the CDR3 DNA stays, 42 bases, in frame from base 1. From the germline V gene (reference sequence), CDR1 is SSHAT and CDR2 is FNYEAQ. Library method: RT-PCR. Data came from a NextSeq 550. In TCRdb, the public reads were trimmed at Q25 with fastp and aligned with MiXCR, with productive beta chains retained. Every entry covers one CDR3 protein and lists the most common genes and DNA from its rows. For this sample there are 200,000 to 250,000 distinct CDR3 sequences; 13% to 15% appear just once. The top ten clonotypes cover around 10% of the sample.

The origin of this receptor is a human donor who was either an allogeneic HSCT recipient or a stem cell or donor lymphocyte infusion donor (not recorded which). It is not recorded whose cells these are; they may come from a transplant donor. The material sequenced was blood, either unsorted or a sorted T cell fraction (not recorded which). The V and J segments used are TRBV7-7 and TRBJ2-3, and 7 junctional nucleotides match TRBD2. For the CDR3, the sequence is CASSLAGRPDTQYF. The sequenced DNA is TGTGCTAGCAGCTTAGCGGGCCGCCCAGATACGCAGTATTTT.